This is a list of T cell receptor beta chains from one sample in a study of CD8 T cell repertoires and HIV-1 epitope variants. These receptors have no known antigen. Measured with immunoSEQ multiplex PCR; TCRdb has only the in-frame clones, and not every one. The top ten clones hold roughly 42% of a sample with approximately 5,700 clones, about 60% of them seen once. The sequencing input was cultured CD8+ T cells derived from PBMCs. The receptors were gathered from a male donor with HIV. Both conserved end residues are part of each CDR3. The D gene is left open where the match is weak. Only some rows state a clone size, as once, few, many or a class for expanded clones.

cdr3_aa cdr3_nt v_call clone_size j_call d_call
CSVATRVNTGELFF TGCAGCGTCGCAACCAGGGTGAACACCGGGGAGCTGTTTTTT TRBV29-1 NA TRBJ2-2 NA
CASSVVGKITDTQYF TGTGCCAGCAGTGTAGTCGGGAAGATCACAGATACGCAGTATTTT TRBV2 NA TRBJ2-3 NA
CASSDPPLSAGELFF TGTGCCAGCAGTGATCCACCCCTGAGTGCCGGGGAGCTGTTTTTT TRBV6-6 NA TRBJ2-2 NA
CASSQSYTDTQYF TGTGCCAGCAGCCAATCCTACACAGATACGCAGTATTTT TRBV7-9 NA TRBJ2-3 NA
CASSPNSGEGYGYTF TGTGCCAGCTCACCAAATTCAGGGGAGGGCTATGGCTACACCTTC TRBV18 medium-sized TRBJ1-2 NA
CASSEQGNYGYTF TGTGCCAGCAGTGAACAGGGCAACTATGGCTACACCTTC TRBV25-1 NA TRBJ1-2 NA
CASSSEIGSSYEQYF TGTGCCAGCAGCAGTGAGATAGGGAGCTCCTACGAGCAGTACTTC TRBV11-2 NA TRBJ2-7 NA
CASSYSTGVYNEQFF TGTGCCAGCAGTTACTCGACAGGGGTCTACAATGAGCAGTTCTTC TRBV6-5 NA TRBJ2-1 TRBD1
CASSLGQDYGYTF TGTGCCAGCAGTTTGGGACAAGACTATGGCTACACCTTC TRBV27 NA TRBJ1-2 NA
CASSQDTGGDYGYTF TGCGCCAGCAGCCAAGATACAGGGGGAGACTATGGCTACACCTTC TRBV4-3 NA TRBJ1-2 TRBD1
CASSSNSGSGYEQFF TGTGCCAGCAGTTCCAACAGCGGGAGTGGCTATGAGCAGTTCTTC TRBV6-5 NA TRBJ2-1 TRBD2
CASSPGTSGGSEQYF TGTGCCAGCAGTCCCGGGACTAGCGGGGGCAGCGAGCAGTACTTC TRBV6-5 NA TRBJ2-7 TRBD2
CATGQGVTEAFF TGTGCCACCGGACAGGGGGTCACTGAAGCTTTCTTT TRBV19 few TRBJ1-1 TRBD1
CASSPPGFYNEQFF TGTGCCAGCAGTCCCCCAGGGTTCTACAATGAGCAGTTCTTC TRBV28 NA TRBJ2-1 NA
CASSPTGGRDEQYF TGTGCCAGCAGCCCTACAGGCGGGCGGGACGAGCAGTACTTC TRBV4-2 medium-sized TRBJ2-7 NA
CASSSYGSTQGKNIQYF TGTGCCAGCAGTTCTTATGGGTCGACCCAGGGCAAAAACATTCAGTACTTC TRBV28 few TRBJ2-4 NA
CASSLRDGYGYTF TGCGCCAGCAGCTTGAGAGACGGCTATGGCTACACCTTC TRBV5-1 NA TRBJ1-2 NA
CASSSTGGVDTQYF TGTGCCAGCAGTTCAACAGGGGGGGTAGATACGCAGTATTTT TRBV28 few TRBJ2-3 NA
CASSGGVSGELFF TGTGCCAGCAGTGGGGGGGTTTCCGGGGAGCTGTTTTTT TRBV2 NA TRBJ2-2 NA
CASRDYEQYF TGTGCCAGCAGGGACTACGAGCAGTACTTC TRBV2 NA TRBJ2-7 NA
CASRPKQFWGEKLFF TGTGCCAGCCGCCCGAAACAGTTCTGGGGTGAAAAACTGTTTTTT TRBV28 NA TRBJ1-4 NA
CASSLEGGLRTHTQYF TGTGCCAGCAGTTTAGAGGGGGGGTTGAGGACCCATACGCAGTATTTT TRBV28 NA TRBJ2-3 NA
CASSHTRDTHTDTQYF TGTGCCAGTAGCCATACCCGGGACACCCACACAGATACGCAGTATTTT TRBV19 NA TRBJ2-3 NA
CASSLDRVSYEQYF TGTGCCAGCAGCTTGGACAGAGTCTCCTACGAGCAGTACTTC TRBV5-6 NA TRBJ2-7 NA
CASSLAGGEPQHF TGTGCCAGCAGTTTAGCAGGGGGGGAACCCCAGCATTTT TRBV28 NA TRBJ1-5 TRBD1
CASSVVEDTLEAFF TGTGCCAGCAGCGTAGTAGAAGATACCCTTGAAGCTTTCTTT TRBV9 NA TRBJ1-1 NA
CASSPGGFTEAFF TGTGCCAGCAGCCCCGGGGGTTTCACTGAAGCTTTCTTT TRBV7-2 NA TRBJ1-1 NA
CASSSMTGRNYGYTF TGTGCCAGCAGCTCAATGACAGGGCGAAACTATGGCTACACCTTC TRBV5-6 NA TRBJ1-2 TRBD1
CASSPPAYREAGANVLTF TGTGCCAGCTCACCACCGGCGTACAGGGAGGCCGGGGCCAACGTCCTGACTTTC TRBV18 NA TRBJ2-6 NA
CASSEEPNTEAFF TGTGCCAGCAGTGAAGAACCGAACACTGAAGCTTTCTTT TRBV2 NA TRBJ1-1 NA
CASSEPSSYNEQFF TGTGCCAGCAGCGAGCCTAGCTCCTACAATGAGCAGTTCTTC TRBV5-4 NA TRBJ2-1 NA
CASSPLTGQGRQPQHF TGTGCCAGCAGTCCCCTCACGGGACAGGGACGTCAGCCCCAGCATTTT TRBV27 few TRBJ1-5 TRBD1
CAISDAAQTNTEAFF TGTGCCATCAGTGATGCGGCCCAAACCAACACTGAAGCTTTCTTT TRBV10-3 once TRBJ1-1 NA
CASTVGQERLGNQPQHF TGTGCCAGTACCGTAGGACAGGAACGGTTGGGCAATCAGCCCCAGCATTTT TRBV19 NA TRBJ1-5 TRBD1
CASSFPNFETQYF TGTGCCAGCAGCTTCCCAAACTTCGAGACCCAGTACTTC TRBV11-2 NA TRBJ2-5 NA
CASSARLAGGAPDTQYF TGCGCCAGCAGCGCACGACTAGCGGGAGGGGCCCCAGATACGCAGTATTTT TRBV5-1 NA TRBJ2-3 TRBD2
CASSLGGTGELFF TGTGCCAGCAGCTTGGGAGGAACCGGGGAGCTGTTTTTT TRBV5-6 NA TRBJ2-2 NA
CASTLGNTIYF TGTGCCAGCACTCTTGGAAACACCATATATTTT TRBV6-5 NA TRBJ1-3 NA
CASSEYLVTDRDGTEAFF TGTGCCAGCAGTGAATATTTAGTGACGGACAGGGACGGCACTGAAGCTTTCTTT TRBV25-1 once TRBJ1-1 TRBD1
CSVDSINYGYTF TGCAGCGTTGACAGTATTAACTATGGCTACACCTTC TRBV29-1 NA TRBJ1-2 NA
CAISDRSRSHYEQYF TGTGCCATCAGCGACAGATCCCGCTCGCATTACGAGCAGTACTTC TRBV10-3 NA TRBJ2-7 NA
CASTLRTGLSYGYTF TGTGCCAGTACCCTACGGACAGGGTTGTCATATGGCTACACCTTC TRBV19 NA TRBJ1-2 TRBD1
CASSLAGRGTEAFF TGTGCCAGCAGCTTAGCGGGTAGAGGCACTGAAGCTTTCTTT TRBV7-3 NA TRBJ1-1 NA
CASSIGGSQSGEQYF TGTGCCAGTAGTATAGGGGGTTCACAATCCGGCGAGCAGTACTTC TRBV19 NA TRBJ2-7 NA
CASSPPVEGAGYEQYF TGTGCCAGCAGCCCCCCGGTAGAAGGCGCAGGCTACGAGCAGTACTTC TRBV16 few TRBJ2-7 NA
CASSFREPGNTIYF TGCGCCAGCAGCTTCCGGGAGCCTGGAAACACCATATATTTT TRBV5-1 NA TRBJ1-3 NA
CASSLDRANTEAFF TGCGCCAGCAGCTTGGACAGGGCGAACACTGAAGCTTTCTTT TRBV5-1 NA TRBJ1-1 NA
CASSLLTGSGYTF TGTGCCAGCAGTTTATTGACAGGGAGTGGCTACACCTTC TRBV27 few TRBJ1-2 TRBD1
CASSLVPGGRASPLTPLNEQFF TGTGCCAGCAGCTTAGTTCCAGGGGGCAGGGCCTCGCCCCTCACGCCCCTCAATGAGCAGTTCTTC TRBV7-6 once TRBJ2-1 TRBD1
CASSGLAGDKDTQYF TGTGCCAGCAGCGGACTAGCGGGGGATAAAGATACGCAGTATTTT TRBV7-8 NA TRBJ2-3 TRBD2
CASSFSTGGSGEQYF TGCGCCAGCAGCTTCTCGACAGGGGGGTCAGGCGAGCAGTACTTC TRBV5-1 NA TRBJ2-7 TRBD1
CASSRDRQETQYF TGTGCCAGCAGCAGGGACAGGCAAGAGACCCAGTACTTC TRBV11-1 NA TRBJ2-5 TRBD1
CASSQQYSPLHF TGTGCCAGTAGTCAACAATATTCACCCCTCCACTTT TRBV19 NA TRBJ1-6 NA
CASSLDRSQETQYF TGTGCCAGCAGCTTGGACAGGTCCCAAGAGACCCAGTACTTC TRBV11-3 few TRBJ2-5 TRBD1